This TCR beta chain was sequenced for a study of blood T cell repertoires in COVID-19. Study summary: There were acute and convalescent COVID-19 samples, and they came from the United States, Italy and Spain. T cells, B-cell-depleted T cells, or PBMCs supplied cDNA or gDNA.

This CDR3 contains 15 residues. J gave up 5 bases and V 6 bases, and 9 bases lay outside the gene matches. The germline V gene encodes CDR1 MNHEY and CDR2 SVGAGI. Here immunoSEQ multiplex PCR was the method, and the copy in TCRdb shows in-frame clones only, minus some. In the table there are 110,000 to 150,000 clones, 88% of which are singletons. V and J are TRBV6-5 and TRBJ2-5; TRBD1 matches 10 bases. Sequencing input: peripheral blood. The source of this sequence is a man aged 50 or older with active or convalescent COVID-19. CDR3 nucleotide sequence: TGTGCCAGCAGCTCCCCGGACAGGGGGTCCGAGACCCAGTACTTC. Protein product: CASSSPDRGSETQYF.